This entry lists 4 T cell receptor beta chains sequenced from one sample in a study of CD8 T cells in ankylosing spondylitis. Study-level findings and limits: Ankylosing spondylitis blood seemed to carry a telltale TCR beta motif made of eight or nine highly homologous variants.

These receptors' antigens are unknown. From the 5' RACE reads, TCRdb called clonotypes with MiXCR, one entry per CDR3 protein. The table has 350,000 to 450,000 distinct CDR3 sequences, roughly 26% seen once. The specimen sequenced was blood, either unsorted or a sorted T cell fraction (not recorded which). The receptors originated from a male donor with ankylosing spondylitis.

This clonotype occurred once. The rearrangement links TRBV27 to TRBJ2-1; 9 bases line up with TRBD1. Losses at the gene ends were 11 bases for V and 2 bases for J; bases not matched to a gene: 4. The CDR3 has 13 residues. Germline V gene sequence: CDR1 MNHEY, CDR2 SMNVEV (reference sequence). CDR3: CAARDRAYNEQFF. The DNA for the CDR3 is TGTGCCGCCCGGGACAGGGCCTACAATGAGCAGTTCTTC.

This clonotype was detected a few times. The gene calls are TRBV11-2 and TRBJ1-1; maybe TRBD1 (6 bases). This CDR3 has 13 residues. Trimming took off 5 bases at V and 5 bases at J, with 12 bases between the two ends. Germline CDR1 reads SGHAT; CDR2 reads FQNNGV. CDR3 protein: CASSTDSITEAFF. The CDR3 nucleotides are TGTGCCAGCAGCACGGACAGTATTACTGAAGCTTTCTTT.

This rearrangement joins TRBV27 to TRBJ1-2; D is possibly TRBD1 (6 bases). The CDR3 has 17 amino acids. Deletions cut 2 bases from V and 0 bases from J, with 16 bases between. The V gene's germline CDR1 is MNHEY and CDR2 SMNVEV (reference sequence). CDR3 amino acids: CASSLNRELIANYGYTF. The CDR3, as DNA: TGTGCCAGCAGTTTAAACAGGGAGTTAATAGCTAACTATGGCTACACCTTC.

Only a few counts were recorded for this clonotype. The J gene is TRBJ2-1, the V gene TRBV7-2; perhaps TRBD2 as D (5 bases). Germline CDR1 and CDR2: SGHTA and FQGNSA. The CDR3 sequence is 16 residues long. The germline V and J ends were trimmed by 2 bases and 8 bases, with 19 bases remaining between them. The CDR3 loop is CASSLYLLSGSDEQFF. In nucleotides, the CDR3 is TGTGCCAGCAGCTTATATCTCTTGAGTGGGAGTGATGAGCAGTTCTTC.